The sequence of this T cell receptor beta chain was determined in a study of cytomegalovirus exposure and HLA in healthy donors. Findings and limits, study-wide: What TCR beta sequences reportedly achieved was accurate prediction of HLA-A and HLA-B alleles in most subjects.

Use of 60 Vbeta and 13 Jbeta primers characterized the PCR. Data came from immunoSEQ multiplex PCR; TCRdb stores just in-frame clones and leaves some out. This table has under 70,000 clones, around 63% appearing once. Concerning this clone itself: Its matching antigen is unknown.

This CDR3 contains 18 residues. Trimming cost V 8 bases and J 2 bases; bases outside gene matches: 11. Germline loops: CDR1 MNHEY, CDR2 SMNVEV (reference sequence). Material for sequencing was PBMCs. V and J are TRBV27 and TRBJ2-3; 15 bases are shared with TRBD2. The source is a woman in her twenties or thirties in good health and CMV-seronegative. The CDR3 spells CASPGLAGGPPSTDTQYF. In DNA form, the CDR3 reads TGTGCCAGCCCCGGACTAGCGGGGGGGCCCCCCTCCACAGATACGCAGTATTTT.